Reported below is one T cell receptor beta chain. The method was immunoSEQ multiplex PCR; TCRdb's version includes in-frame clones alone and lacks a portion of them. The sample includes 150,000 to 200,000 clones, around 92% of them seen just once. The V gene's germline CDR1 is LGHDT and CDR2 YNNKEL (reference sequence). V was shortened by 1 base and J by 10 bases, with 7 bases between the two germline ends. This CDR3 spans 11 amino acids. The data were obtained in a study of control samples from healthy donors and cancer patients. Sequencing input: blood. The clonotype was recovered from a woman in her 30s in good health. This chain uses TRBV3-1 (or the pseudogene TRBV3-2) with TRBJ1-2, with a tentative D call TRBD1 (5 bases). CDR3: CASSQAGTYTF. CDR3 coding DNA: TGTGCCAGCAGCCAAGCAGGGACCTACACCTTC.